This note documents a single T cell receptor beta chain sequence. Its matching antigen is unknown. The CDR3 totals 14 residues. CDR1 is SGHRS, CDR2 YFSETQ, per germline. V dropped 4 bases and J dropped 5; count of bases not matched to a gene: 8. The source of the sample is a study of T-cell memory formation after mild COVID-19. Looking at the study overall: Largely donor-specific TCR clusters were found. Points from the study as a whole: Some responding clones appeared in pre-infection memory, suggesting cross-reactive memory joined. There was no confirmation that second-wave clones peaking on day 37 were SARS-CoV-2 specific.

TCR alpha and TCR beta cDNA libraries carrying sample barcodes and UMIs came from 5'RACE with constant-segment primers. Each CDR3 protein gets one entry after TCRdb re-called the 5' RACE reads with MiXCR. The sample carries fewer than 400,000 distinct CDR3 sequences, roughly 13% recorded once. This sequence was found in a man aged 18-30 years who had mild COVID-19 (a few samples of this study predate the infection). Cell type and time point are not known. The rearrangement links TRBV5-1 to TRBJ1-1, with 7 positions matching TRBD1. The source material was PBMCs or a T cell subset sorted from them (not recorded which). CDR3 coding DNA: TGCGCCAGCAGCACGGGGAGGGGGCGAACTGAAGCTTTCTTT. Its translation is CASSTGRGRTEAFF.